The next 9 T cell receptor beta chains were all read from a single sample in a study of T cells in Graves' hyperthyroidism and ophthalmopathy. RNA transcripts provided the source from which TCR beta CDR3 regions were amplified. The study used the HTBI primer set for a first-round RT-PCR of the TCR CDR3. TCRdb re-called the multiplex PCR reads through MiXCR, storing one row per CDR3 protein. Of 410,000 or so distinct CDR3 sequences in the sample, under 15% were seen once. Sequenced: blood. The receptors were gathered from a young man with Graves' ophthalmopathy.

This clonotype came up many times. The J gene is TRBJ2-2, the V gene TRBV12-3 or TRBV12-4; D is possibly TRBD1 or TRBD2 (5 bases each). This CDR3 contains 16 residues. V was cut by 3 bases and J by 1 base, with 12 bases left in between. CDR3 sequence: CASSFLQGRNTGELFF. For the CDR3, the DNA is TGTGCCAGCAGTTTTCTTCAGGGACGGAACACCGGGGAGCTGTTTTTT.

The table lists this clonotype with many counts. The chain joins TRBV4-2 to TRBJ2-7; D is ambiguous. Trimming removed 1 base from V and 3 bases from J, with 13 bases in between. CDR3 length: 15 residues. Per the germline V gene, CDR1 is LGHNA and CDR2 is YNFKEQ. This chain's CDR3 is CASSQGASGDYEQYF. CDR3 DNA sequence: TGTGCCAGCAGCCAAGGTGCGTCAGGAGACTACGAGCAGTACTTC.

A word on this clonotype: A much larger clone differs from this one at a single base, so this may be a read error. CDR3 sequence (DNA): TGTGTCAGCAGCACCTCGGACAGAATCGATGGCTACACCTTC. Protein: CVSSTSDRIDGYTF. V is TRBV3-1 and J is TRBJ1-2, with a weak D call TRBD1 (6 bases). The CDR3 consists of 14 residues. In germline, CDR1 is LGHDT, CDR2 YNNKEL (reference sequence).

The chain is built from TRBV4-2 and TRBJ2-2; the match to TRBD2 covers 7 bases. Per germline, CDR1 LGHNA and CDR2 YNFKEQ. Trimming cost V 4 bases and J 7 bases; bases outside gene matches: 6. This CDR3 is 14 amino acids long. CDR3 DNA sequence: TGTGCCAGCAGCCTTCGTACTAGCGACGGGGAGCTGTTTTTT. Protein: CASSLRTSDGELFF.

As for this clonotype: This may be a read error: a much more frequent sequence differs by one nucleotide. This chain joins TRBV29-1 and TRBJ2-3, with D possibly TRBD2 on 7 matching bases. This CDR3 has 16 amino acids. The germline V gene has CDR1 SQVTM and CDR2 ANQGSEA. V was trimmed by 4 bases and J by 1 base, leaving 18 bases between them. CDR3 sequence: CSVVPLGAGGTDTQYF. The CDR3 DNA follows: TGCAGCGTTGTTCCATTGGGGGCGGGAGGCACAGATACGCAGTATTTT.

V gene TRBV7-8 combines with J gene TRBJ2-5; TRBD1 matches 8 bases. The germline gives CDR1 SGHVS, CDR2 FQNEAQ. The CDR3 sequence is 14 residues long. The trim removed 2 bases at V and 7 bases at J, leaving 6 bases unmatched. CDR3 bases: TGTGCCAGCAGCTTAACACAGGGGGTTTGGACCCAGTACTTC. As protein: CASSLTQGVWTQYF.

This clonotype was seen many times. J is TRBJ2-3 and V is TRBV2, with 8 bases lining up with TRBD1. The germline V gene has CDR1 SNHLY and CDR2 FYNNEI. CDR3 length: 15 residues. V shed 6 bases, J shed 2 bases, and the junction held 7 bases outside the gene matches. The DNA of the CDR3 is TGTGCCAGCAGCACCTCAGGGGGCTTCACAGATACGCAGTATTTT. Translation gives CASSTSGGFTDTQYF.

This clonotype came up once. The rearrangement joins TRBV24-1 to TRBJ2-1, with 8 bases lining up with TRBD1. CDR1 KGHDR and CDR2 SFDVKD come from the germline V gene. The CDR3 loop spans 17 amino acids. Trimming removed 4 bases from V and 4 bases from J; junction bases left unmatched: 11. For the CDR3, the DNA is TGTGCCACCAGTGACCCAAAGGGAACAGGGGGATACAATGAGCAGTTCTTC. The encoded protein is CATSDPKGTGGYNEQFF.

There are a few counts of this clonotype. A much larger clone differs from this one at a single base, so this may be a read error. This chain links TRBV5-1 with TRBJ1-1, with D unresolved. The CDR3 totals 14 residues. CDR1 and CDR2 (germline): SGHRS, YFSETQ. CDR3 loop: CASSFDLENTKAFF. DNA of the CDR3: TGCGCCAGCAGCTTCGACCTCGAGAACACTAAAGCTTTCTTT.